This record concerns one T cell receptor (beta chain) sequence. This specimen comes from a study of blood T cell repertoires in COVID-19. The data were produced by immunoSEQ multiplex PCR, yet TCRdb's version contains in-frame clones alone and is incomplete. The sample lists fewer than 400,000 clones, over 75% occurring once. Each participant's cohort was designated according to participant-reported clinical history. The CDR3 is 15 residues long. V dropped 4 bases and J dropped 10; count of bases not matched to a gene: 11. Germline CDR1 reads LNHDA; CDR2 reads SQIVND (reference sequence). Source material: PBMCs or T cells enriched from blood (not recorded which). V is TRBV19 and J is TRBJ2-2; 8 nucleotides line up with TRBD1. This sequence was found in a man aged 30 to 39 who had recovered from COVID-19. The CDR3 DNA sequence: TGTGCCAGTAGTACCCTCTGGACAGGGCTCGAGGAGCTGTTTTTT. As protein: CASSTLWTGLEELFF.